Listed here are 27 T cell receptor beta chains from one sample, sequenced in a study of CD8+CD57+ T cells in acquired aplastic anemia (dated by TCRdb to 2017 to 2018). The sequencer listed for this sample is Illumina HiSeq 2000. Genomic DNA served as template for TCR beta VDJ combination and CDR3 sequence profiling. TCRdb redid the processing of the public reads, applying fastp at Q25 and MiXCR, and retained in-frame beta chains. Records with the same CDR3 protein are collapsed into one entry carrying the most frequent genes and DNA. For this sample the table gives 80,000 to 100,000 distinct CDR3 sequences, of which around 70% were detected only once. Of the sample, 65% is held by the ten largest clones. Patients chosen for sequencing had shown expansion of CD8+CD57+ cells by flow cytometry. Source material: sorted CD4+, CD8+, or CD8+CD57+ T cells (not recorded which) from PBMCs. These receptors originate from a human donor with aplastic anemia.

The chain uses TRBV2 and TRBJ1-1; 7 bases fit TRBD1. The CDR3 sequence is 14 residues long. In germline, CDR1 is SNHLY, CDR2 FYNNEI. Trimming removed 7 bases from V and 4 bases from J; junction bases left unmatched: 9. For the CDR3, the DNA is TGTGCCAGCACCGGTACAGGGGCGGTCACTGAAGCTTTCTTT. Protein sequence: CASTGTGAVTEAFF.

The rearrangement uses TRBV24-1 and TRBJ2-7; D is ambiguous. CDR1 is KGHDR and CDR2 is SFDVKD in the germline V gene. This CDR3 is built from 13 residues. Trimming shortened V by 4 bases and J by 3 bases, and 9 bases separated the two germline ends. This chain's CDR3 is CATSDAGVYEQYF. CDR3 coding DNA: TGTGCCACCAGTGACGCCGGAGTCTACGAGCAGTACTTC.

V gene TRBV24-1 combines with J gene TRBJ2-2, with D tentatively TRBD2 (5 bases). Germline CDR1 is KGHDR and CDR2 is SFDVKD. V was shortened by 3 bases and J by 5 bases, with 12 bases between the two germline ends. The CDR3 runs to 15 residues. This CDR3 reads CATSDPRTGTGELFF. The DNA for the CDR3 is TGTGCCACCAGTGATCCTAGGACTGGGACCGGGGAGCTGTTTTTT.

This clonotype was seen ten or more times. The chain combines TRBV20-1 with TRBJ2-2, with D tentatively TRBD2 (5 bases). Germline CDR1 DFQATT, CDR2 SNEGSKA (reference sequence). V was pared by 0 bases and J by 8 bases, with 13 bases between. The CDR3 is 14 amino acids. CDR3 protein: CSARDLYGNGELFF. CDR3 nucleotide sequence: TGCAGTGCTAGAGATCTTTACGGGAATGGGGAGCTGTTTTTT.

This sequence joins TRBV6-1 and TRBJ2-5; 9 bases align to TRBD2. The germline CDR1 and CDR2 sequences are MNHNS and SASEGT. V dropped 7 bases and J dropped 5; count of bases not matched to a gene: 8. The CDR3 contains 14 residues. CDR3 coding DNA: TGTGCCAGCAACCGGCGGGGGGGCAGGGAGACCCAGTACTTC. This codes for CASNRRGGRETQYF.

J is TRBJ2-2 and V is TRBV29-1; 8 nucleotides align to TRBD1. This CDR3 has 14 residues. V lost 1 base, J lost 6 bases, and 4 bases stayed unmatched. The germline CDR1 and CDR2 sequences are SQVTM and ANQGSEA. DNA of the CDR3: TGCAGCGTTGAAGGGACAGGGTGGGCCGGGGAGCTGTTTTTT. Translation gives CSVEGTGWAGELFF.

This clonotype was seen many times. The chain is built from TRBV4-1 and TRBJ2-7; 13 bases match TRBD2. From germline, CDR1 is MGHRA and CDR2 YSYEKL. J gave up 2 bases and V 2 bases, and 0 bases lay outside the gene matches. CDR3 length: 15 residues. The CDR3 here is CASSQTSGRAYEQYF. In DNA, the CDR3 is TGCGCCAGCAGCCAAACTAGCGGGAGGGCCTACGAGCAGTACTTC.

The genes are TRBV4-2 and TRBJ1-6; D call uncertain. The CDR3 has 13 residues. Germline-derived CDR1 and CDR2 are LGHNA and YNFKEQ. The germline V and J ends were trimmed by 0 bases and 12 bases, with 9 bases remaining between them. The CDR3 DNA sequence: TGTGCCAGCAGCCAAGATGCGGGAGTACCCCTCCACTTT. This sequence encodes CASSQDAGVPLHF.

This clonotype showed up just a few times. CDR3 amino acids: CSASTGRISEQYF. The CDR3 nucleotides are TGCAGTGCTAGTACTGGACGGATTTCCGAGCAGTACTTC. The chain has TRBV20-1 and TRBJ2-7; D call uncertain. Germline CDR1 reads DFQATT; CDR2 reads SNEGSKA (reference sequence). The germline V and J ends were trimmed by 3 bases and 6 bases, with 15 bases remaining between them. This CDR3 has 13 amino acids.

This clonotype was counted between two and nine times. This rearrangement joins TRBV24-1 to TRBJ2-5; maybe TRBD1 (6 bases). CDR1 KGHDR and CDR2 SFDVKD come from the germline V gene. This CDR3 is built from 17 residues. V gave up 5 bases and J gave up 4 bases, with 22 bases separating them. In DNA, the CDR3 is TGTGCCACCAGTGGCGAGTGGACAAGTAAGGGGGTAGAGACCCAGTACTTC. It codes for CATSGEWTSKGVETQYF.

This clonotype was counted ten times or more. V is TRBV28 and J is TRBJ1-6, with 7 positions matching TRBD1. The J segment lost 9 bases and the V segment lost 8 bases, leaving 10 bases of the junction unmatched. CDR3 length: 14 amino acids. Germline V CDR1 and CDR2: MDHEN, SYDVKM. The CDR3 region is CASQMRQGGSPLHF. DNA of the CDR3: TGTGCCAGCCAAATGAGACAGGGCGGTTCACCCCTCCACTTT.

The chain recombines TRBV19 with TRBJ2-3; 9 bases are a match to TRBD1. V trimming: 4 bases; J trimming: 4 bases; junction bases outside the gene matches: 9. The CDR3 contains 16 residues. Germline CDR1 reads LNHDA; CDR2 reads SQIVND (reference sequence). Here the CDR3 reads CASSNAPGQGSDTQYF. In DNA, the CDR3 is TGTGCCAGTAGTAACGCCCCGGGACAGGGATCAGATACGCAGTATTTT.

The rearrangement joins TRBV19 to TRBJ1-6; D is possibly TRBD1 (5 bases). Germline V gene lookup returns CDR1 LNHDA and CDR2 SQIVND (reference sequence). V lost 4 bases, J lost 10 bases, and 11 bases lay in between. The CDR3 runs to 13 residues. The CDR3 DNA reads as TGTGCCAGTAGTACACGGGGCGGCTCACCCCTCCACTTT. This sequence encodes CASSTRGGSPLHF.

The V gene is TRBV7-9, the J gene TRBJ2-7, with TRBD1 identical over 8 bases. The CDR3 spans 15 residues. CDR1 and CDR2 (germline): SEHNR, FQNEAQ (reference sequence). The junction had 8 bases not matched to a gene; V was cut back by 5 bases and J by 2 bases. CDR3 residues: CASSDPGQGTYEQYF. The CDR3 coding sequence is TGTGCCAGCAGCGATCCAGGACAGGGCACCTACGAGCAGTACTTC.

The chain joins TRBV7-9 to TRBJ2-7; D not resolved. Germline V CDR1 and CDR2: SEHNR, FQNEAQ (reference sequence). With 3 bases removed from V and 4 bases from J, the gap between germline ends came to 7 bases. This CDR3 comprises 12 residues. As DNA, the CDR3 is TGTGCCAGCAGCTTCGAGGCATACGAGCAGTACTTC. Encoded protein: CASSFEAYEQYF.

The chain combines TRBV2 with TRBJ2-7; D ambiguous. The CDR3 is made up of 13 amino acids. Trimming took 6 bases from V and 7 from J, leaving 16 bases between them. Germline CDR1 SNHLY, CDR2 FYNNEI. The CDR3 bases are TGTGCCAGCAGCCGGTCCATCTCAGTAGAGCAGTACTTC. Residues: CASSRSISVEQYF.

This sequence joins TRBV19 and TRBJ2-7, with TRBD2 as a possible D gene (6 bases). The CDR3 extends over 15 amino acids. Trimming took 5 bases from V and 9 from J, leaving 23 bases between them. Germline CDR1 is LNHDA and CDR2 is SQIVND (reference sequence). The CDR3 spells CASSLSIRDFVGQYF. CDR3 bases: TGTGCCAGTAGTCTCTCAATTCGGGACTTCGTTGGGCAGTACTTC.

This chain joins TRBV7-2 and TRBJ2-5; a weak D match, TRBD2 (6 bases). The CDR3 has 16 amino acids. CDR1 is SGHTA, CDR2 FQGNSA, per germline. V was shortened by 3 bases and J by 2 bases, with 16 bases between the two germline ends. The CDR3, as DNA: TGTGCCAGCAGCTTGCAGGTTAGCGGTCCTCAAGAGACCCAGTACTTC. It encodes CASSLQVSGPQETQYF.

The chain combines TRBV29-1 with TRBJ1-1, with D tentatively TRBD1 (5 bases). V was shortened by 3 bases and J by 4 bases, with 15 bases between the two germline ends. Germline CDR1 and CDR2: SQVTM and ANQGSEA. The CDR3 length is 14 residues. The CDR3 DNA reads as TGCAGCGTTGAGGGGATTGGAGGGGCCACTGAAGCTTTCTTT. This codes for CSVEGIGGATEAFF.

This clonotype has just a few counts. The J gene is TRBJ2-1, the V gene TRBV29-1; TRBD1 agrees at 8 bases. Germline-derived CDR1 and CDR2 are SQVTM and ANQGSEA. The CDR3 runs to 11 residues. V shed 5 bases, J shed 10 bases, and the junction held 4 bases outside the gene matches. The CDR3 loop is CSVWDRKEQFF. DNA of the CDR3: TGCAGCGTTTGGGACAGGAAGGAGCAGTTCTTC.

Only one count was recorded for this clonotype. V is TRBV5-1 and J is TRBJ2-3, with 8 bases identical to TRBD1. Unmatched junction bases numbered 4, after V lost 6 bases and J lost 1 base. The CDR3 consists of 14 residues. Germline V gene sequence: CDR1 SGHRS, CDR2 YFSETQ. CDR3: CASKKGQGTDTQYF. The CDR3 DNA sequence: TGCGCCAGCAAAAAGGGACAGGGCACAGATACGCAGTATTTT.

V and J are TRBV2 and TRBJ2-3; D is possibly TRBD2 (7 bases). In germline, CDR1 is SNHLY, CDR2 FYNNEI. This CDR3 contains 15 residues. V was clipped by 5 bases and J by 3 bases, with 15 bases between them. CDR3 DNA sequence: TGTGCCAGCAGTTCCGGGGAGGGGACAACAGATACGCAGTATTTT. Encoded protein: CASSSGEGTTDTQYF.

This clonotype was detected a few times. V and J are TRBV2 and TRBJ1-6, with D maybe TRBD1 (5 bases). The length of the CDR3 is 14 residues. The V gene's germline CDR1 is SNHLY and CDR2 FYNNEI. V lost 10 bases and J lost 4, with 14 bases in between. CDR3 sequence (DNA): TGTGCCACCAGGGAGGGGACGTATAATTCACCCCTCCACTTT. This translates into CATREGTYNSPLHF.

The CDR3 DNA reads as TGCAGTGCTACCACAGGATATGGCTACACCTTC. It is translated as CSATTGYGYTF. This chain uses TRBV20-1 with TRBJ1-2, with a possible D match to TRBD1 (5 bases). The CDR3 extends over 11 amino acids. CDR1 and CDR2 from the germline V gene are DFQATT and SNEGSKA (reference sequence). V was cut by 4 bases and J by 5 bases, with 8 bases left in between.

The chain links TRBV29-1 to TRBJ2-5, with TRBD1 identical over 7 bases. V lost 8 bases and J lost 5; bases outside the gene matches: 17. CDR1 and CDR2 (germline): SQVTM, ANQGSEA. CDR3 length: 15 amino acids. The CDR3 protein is CSLFAEGGLKETQYF. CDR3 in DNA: TGCAGCTTGTTCGCGGAAGGGGGCTTGAAGGAGACCCAGTACTTC.

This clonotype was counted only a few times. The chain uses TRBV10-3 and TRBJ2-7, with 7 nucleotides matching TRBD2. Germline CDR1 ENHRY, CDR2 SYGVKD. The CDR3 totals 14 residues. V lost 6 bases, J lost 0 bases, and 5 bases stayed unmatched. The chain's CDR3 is CAIRGAGSSYEQYF. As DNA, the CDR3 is TGTGCCATCAGGGGAGCGGGGTCCTCCTACGAGCAGTACTTC.

The DNA of the CDR3 is TGTGCCAGCAGCTCAGGTTGGACCGGGGAGCTGTTTTTT. This encodes CASSSGWTGELFF. The chain is built from TRBV7-2 and TRBJ2-2, with D uncertain. Trimming pared 4 bases from V and 5 bases from J, leaving 8 bases between. The germline V gene encodes CDR1 SGHTA and CDR2 FQGNSA. This CDR3 is 13 amino acids long.